This entry features one T cell receptor (beta chain) sequence. The target of this receptor is not known. The sample holds no much larger clone one base away, and base qualities are not on file. Genomic DNA was isolated from the sorted cells so that the TCRbeta CDR3 region could be sequenced. The immunoSEQ Assay was used to sequence the TCRbeta CDR3 regions. The immuneACCESS repertoire file appears here via TCRdb, limited to in-frame rearrangements. These files lack a portion of the clones; in checked studies, under half of the deficit traces to unresolved V genes, and the cause of the others is not known. The sample table lists more than 65,000 clones, 89% of them with a count of one. The ten biggest clones cover over 0.35% of the sample. This sample stems from a study of OX40 agonist ivuxolimab in advanced cancers. About the full investigation: Ivuxolimab was a fully human IgG2 agonistic monoclonal antibody targeting the costimulatory receptor OX40 (CD134). Intravenous ivuxolimab was administered to patients every 2 weeks at six dose levels: 0.01, 0.1, 0.3, 1.5, 3 and 10 mg/kg. Among the approximately 50 dose-escalation patients, roughly 20 had hepatocellular carcinoma, 15 or so melanoma, 9 renal cell carcinoma and 9 head and neck cancer. A male proportion of roughly 85% and a mean age of 60 years, ranging from about 20 to 85, were recorded for the dose-escalation cohort. Prior anti-PD-1, anti-PD-L1 or anti-CTLA-4 therapy was permitted, and 40% to 50% of dose-escalation patients had received checkpoint inhibitors. Partial responses occurred in three dose-escalation patients, of whom one had hepatocellular carcinoma and two had cutaneous melanoma. Peripheral TCRbeta sequencing aimed to test whether ivuxolimab altered TCR sequence diversity and caused clonal T-cell expansion. The monotherapy dose-escalation portion (N of about 57 patients) of the phase I ivuxolimab trial is reported in the paper.

Study-level results and caveats: Low levels of normalized T-cell clonal expansion were also seen in some nonresponding patients. After ivuxolimab, expanded clones were on average more numerous among CD8+ T cells than among CD4+ T cells. At doses of 0.1 to 3.0 mg/kg, clonal expansion of both CD4+ and CD8+ blood T cells was observed from baseline to week 6. In the 0.1-3.0 mg/kg groups, partial responders had among the lowest normalized peripheral clonal expansion, particularly in CD8+ T cells. Antigen specificity was not determined for the clonally expanded peripheral T cells.

The CDR3 sequence holds 14 residues, the cysteine and phenylalanine included. CDR3 DNA only is kept here, 42 bases in frame from base 1. From a lookup of the germline V gene, CDR1 and CDR2 are MDHEN and SYDVKM. V loses 8 bases at its end and J loses 9 bases; junction bases beyond the gene matches: 10. Patients with autoimmune disease history or receiving systemic immunosuppression were excluded from the trial. In every dose cohort, peripheral blood was drawn for TCR sequencing at baseline, cycle 4 day 1, and cycle 7 day 1. Samples were obtained from an open-label, multicenter, first-in-human phase I dose-escalation trial of ivuxolimab. Adults with locally advanced or metastatic melanoma, renal cell, hepatocellular, or head and neck squamous cell carcinoma were enrolled in the trial. Before TCR sequencing, CD4+ and CD8+ T cells were separately sorted from peripheral blood.

The sequence was collected from an adult with an advanced solid tumor such as melanoma, head and neck, liver or kidney cancer. The specimen comprised CD4+ or CD8+ T cells sorted from blood, sampled in a trial of the OX40 agonist ivuxolimab. The rearranged segments are TRBV28 and TRBJ1-1, with 12 central nucleotides matching TRBD1. The sequence in DNA is TGTGCCAGCGCGGAGGGACAGGGGGCGCGGAAAGCTTTCTTT. This gives the protein CASAEGQGARKAFF. With the portions outside the CDR3 filled from the reference TRBV28 and TRBJ1-1 genes, the complete variable region becomes DVKVTQSSRYLVKRTGEKVFLECVQDMDHENMFWYRQDPGLGLRLIYFSYDVKMKEKGDIPEGYSVSREKKERFSLILESASTNQTSMYLCASAEGQGARKAFFGQGTRLTVV.